Below, one T cell receptor (beta chain) is given with its context. Original analysis: Estimation of nucleated cell counts relied on the amplification of reference gene primers. The protocol was immunoSEQ multiplex PCR, while the TCRdb copy is restricted to in-frame clones and leaves out a portion. The DNA gave D and trimming, while V, J and clone size come from that table. The sample includes roughly 140,000 clones, roughly 84% of them seen just once. CDR1 and CDR2 (germline): MNHEY, SMNVEV (reference sequence). The CDR3 is 15 residues long. V was cut by 6 bases and J by 4 bases, with 18 bases left in between. These data come from a study of blood T cell repertoires in COVID-19. Background on the study: Specimens from acute and convalescent COVID-19 originated in the United States, Italy and Spain. PBMCs, B-cell-depleted T cells, or T cells provided the cDNA or gDNA that made up the material.

The sequenced sample consisted of peripheral blood. This sequence was found in a woman between 50 and 59 years old with acute or convalescent COVID-19. The genes are TRBV27 and TRBJ2-5; a weak D match, TRBD2 (5 bases). CDR3 DNA sequence: TGTGCCAGCAGGCCGGACCCGGGGTGGCTAGAGACCCAGTACTTC. Its translation: CASRPDPGWLETQYF.